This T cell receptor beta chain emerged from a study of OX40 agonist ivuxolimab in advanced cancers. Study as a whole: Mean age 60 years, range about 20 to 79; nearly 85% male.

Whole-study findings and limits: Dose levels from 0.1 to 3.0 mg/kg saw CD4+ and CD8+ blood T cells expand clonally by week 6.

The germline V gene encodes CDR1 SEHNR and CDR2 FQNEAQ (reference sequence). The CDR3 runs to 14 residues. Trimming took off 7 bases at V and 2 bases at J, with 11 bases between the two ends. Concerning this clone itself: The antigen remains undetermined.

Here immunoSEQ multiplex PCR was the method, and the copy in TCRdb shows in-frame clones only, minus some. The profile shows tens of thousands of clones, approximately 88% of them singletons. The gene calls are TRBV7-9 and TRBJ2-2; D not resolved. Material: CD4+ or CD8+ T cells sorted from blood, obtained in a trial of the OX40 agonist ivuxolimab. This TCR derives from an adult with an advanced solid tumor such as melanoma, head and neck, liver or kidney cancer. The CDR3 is CASTPGVNTGELFF. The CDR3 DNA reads TGTGCCAGCACCCCTGGCGTCAACACCGGGGAGCTGTTTTTT.